The present TCR beta chain was sequenced within a study of early T cells in non-severe SARS-CoV-2 infection. In the study overall: Unsorted whole-blood RNA was sequenced in bulk, leaving chains unpaired. Points from the study as a whole: Matching with VDJdb favored anti-spike CD8 responses (missing private and CD4 specificities).

With respect to this clonotype: Its antigen is currently unknown.

Individual cDNA molecules received unique molecular identifiers during library preparation. MiXCR was run by TCRdb on the 5' RACE reads, yielding one entry per CDR3 protein. The sample comprises 65,000 to 85,000 distinct CDR3 sequences, less than 15% of which are singletons, and 5% to 5.5% rests with the top ten. The CDR3 is 13 amino acids. Germline lookup yields CDR1 KGHSY and CDR2 FQNENV. V lost 2 bases and J 1 base, leaving 5 bases between the germline ends. The sequence came from an adult who was a healthcare worker with PCR-confirmed SARS-CoV-2 infection or an uninfected control (not recorded which). Sequencing was carried out using whole blood. This chain links TRBV16 with TRBJ1-1, with D unresolved. CDR3 nucleotide sequence: TGTGCCAGCAGCCAACAGTCGAACACTGAAGCTTTCTTT. This sequence encodes CASSQQSNTEAFF.